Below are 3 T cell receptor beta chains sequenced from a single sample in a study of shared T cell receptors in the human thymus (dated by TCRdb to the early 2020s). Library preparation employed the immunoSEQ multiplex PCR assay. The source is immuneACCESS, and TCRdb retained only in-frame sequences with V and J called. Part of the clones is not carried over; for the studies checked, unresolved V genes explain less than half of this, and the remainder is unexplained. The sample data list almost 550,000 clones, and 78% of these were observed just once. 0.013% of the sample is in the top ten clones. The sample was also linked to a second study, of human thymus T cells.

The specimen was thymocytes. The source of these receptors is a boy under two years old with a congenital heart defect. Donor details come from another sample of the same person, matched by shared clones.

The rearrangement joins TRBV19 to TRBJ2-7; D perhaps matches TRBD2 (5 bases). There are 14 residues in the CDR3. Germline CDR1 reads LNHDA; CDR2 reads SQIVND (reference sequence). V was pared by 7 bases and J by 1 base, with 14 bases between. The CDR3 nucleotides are TGTGCCAGTAACCCGGACTCGAAGTCCTACGAGCAGTACTTC. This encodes CASNPDSKSYEQYF.

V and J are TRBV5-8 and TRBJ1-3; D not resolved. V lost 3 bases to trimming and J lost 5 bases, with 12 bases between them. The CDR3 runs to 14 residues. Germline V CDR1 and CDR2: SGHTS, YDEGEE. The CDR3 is CASSSLGGRNTIYF. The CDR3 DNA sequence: TGTGCCAGCAGCTCCCTAGGCGGGAGAAACACCATATATTTT.

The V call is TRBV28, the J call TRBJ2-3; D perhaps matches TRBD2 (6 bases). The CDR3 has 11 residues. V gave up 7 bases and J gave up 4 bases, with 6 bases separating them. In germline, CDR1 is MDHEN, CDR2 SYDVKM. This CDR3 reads CASTSADTQYF. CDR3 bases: TGTGCCAGCACTAGCGCAGATACGCAGTATTTT.